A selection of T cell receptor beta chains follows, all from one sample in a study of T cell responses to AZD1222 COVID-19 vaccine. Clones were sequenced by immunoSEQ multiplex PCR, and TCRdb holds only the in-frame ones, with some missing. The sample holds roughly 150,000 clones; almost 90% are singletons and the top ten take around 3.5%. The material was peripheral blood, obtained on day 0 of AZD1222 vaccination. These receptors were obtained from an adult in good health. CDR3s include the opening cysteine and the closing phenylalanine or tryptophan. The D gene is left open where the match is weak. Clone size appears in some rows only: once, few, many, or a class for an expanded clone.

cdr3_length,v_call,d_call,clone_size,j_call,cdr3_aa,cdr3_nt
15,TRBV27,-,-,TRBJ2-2,CASSFLDGQTGELFF,TGTGCCAGCAGTTTTTTGGACGGCCAGACCGGGGAGCTGTTTTTT
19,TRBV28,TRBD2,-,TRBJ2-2,CASSSLEPSGRDTPGELFF,TGTGCCAGCAGTTCCCTTGAACCTAGCGGGAGGGACACACCCGGGGAGCTGTTTTTT
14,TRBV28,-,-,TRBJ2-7,CASSSNAIPYEQYF,TGTGCCAGCAGTTCAAACGCCATTCCTTACGAGCAGTACTTC
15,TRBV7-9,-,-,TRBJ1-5,CASSRGVNSNQPQHF,TGTGCCAGCAGCCGGGGGGTAAATAGCAATCAGCCCCAGCATTTT
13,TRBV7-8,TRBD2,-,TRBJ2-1,CASSFQRENEQFF,TGTGCCAGCAGCTTTCAGCGGGAAAATGAGCAGTTCTTC
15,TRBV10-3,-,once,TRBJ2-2,CAISVSSGNTGELFF,TGTGCCATCAGTGTGAGTAGCGGAAACACCGGGGAGCTGTTTTTT
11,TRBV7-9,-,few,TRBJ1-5,CASSLSGPQHF,TGTGCCAGCAGCTTATCAGGGCCCCAGCATTTT
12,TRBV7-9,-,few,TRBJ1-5,CASSYPNQPQHF,TGTGCCAGCAGCTATCCCAATCAGCCCCAGCATTTT
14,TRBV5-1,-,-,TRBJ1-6,CASSLDRVGSPLHF,TGCGCCAGCAGCCTGGACAGAGTTGGTTCACCCCTCCACTTT
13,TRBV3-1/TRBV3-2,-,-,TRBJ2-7,CASSQDRDYEQYF,TGTGCCAGCAGCCAAGACAGAGACTACGAGCAGTACTTC